This TCR beta chain is from a study of blood T cell repertoires in COVID-19. Study as a whole: COVID-19 samples, acute and convalescent, were from the United States, Italy and Spain. T cells, B-cell-depleted T cells, or PBMCs supplied cDNA or gDNA.

The CDR3 has 14 amino acids. Germline V lookup: CDR1 MGHDK, CDR2 SYGVNS. V shed 2 bases and J shed 4 bases, with 11 bases lying between them. Recruitment covered some 25 US areas and drew participants whose ages spanned about 18 to 100 years. Cohorts were determined from participant-reported clinical history. Method: immunoSEQ multiplex PCR; TCRdb's copy keeps in-frame clones and lacks some. In the table there are more than 350,000 clones, about 88% of which are singletons. Material: PBMCs or T cells enriched from blood (not recorded which). V is TRBV25-1 and J is TRBJ1-2; D is unclear. This clonotype was sampled from a woman aged 18-29 years who had been exposed to COVID-19. CDR3 sequence reads: CASSEQRSSYGYTF. DNA of the CDR3: TGTGCCAGCAGTGAACAGCGGAGTAGCTATGGCTACACCTTC.